This is a list of T cell receptor beta chains from one sample in a study of T cells of healthy individuals. TCRdb itself ran the 5' RACE reads through MiXCR, one entry per CDR3 protein. The table lists 35,000 to 45,000 distinct CDR3 sequences, 3.5% to 5.5% of them singletons. The receptors were sampled from a human donor in good health. The CDR3 runs from the conserved cysteine through the conserved F or W. D genes are given only for firm matches. Some rows mark clone size as missing; the rest say once, few, many or name a class of expanded clone.

size: many
D: -
V: TRBV6-6
J: TRBJ1-2
CDR3: CASSYSSGTLRWANYGYTF
DNA: TGTGCCAGCAGTTACTCTTCCGGGACCCTACGATGGGCTAACTATGGCTACACCTTC

size: many
D: TRBD1
V: TRBV7-8
J: TRBJ2-5
CDR3: CASSLARTGAETQYF
DNA: TGTGCCAGCAGCTTAGCGAGGACAGGGGCAGAGACCCAGTACTTC

size: few
D: -
V: TRBV9
J: TRBJ2-5
CDR3: CASSVDISGQETQYF
DNA: TGTGCCAGCAGCGTAGATATTAGCGGACAAGAGACCCAGTACTTC

size: few
D: -
V: TRBV3-1
J: TRBJ2-1
CDR3: CASSHLLNEQFF
DNA: TGTGCCAGCAGCCATTTACTCAATGAGCAGTTCTTC

size: few
D: -
V: TRBV7-2
J: TRBJ2-3
CDR3: CASSSQSGHSDTQYF
DNA: TGTGCCAGCAGCTCCCAAAGCGGCCACTCAGATACGCAGTATTTT

size: -
D: -
V: TRBV12-3/TRBV12-4
J: TRBJ2-1
CDR3: CASSFTEAWPLIEQFF
DNA: TGTGCCAGCAGTTTCACAGAGGCTTGGCCGTTGATTGAGCAGTTCTTC

size: many
D: TRBD1
V: TRBV7-2
J: TRBJ1-4
CDR3: CASSLGDRDNEKLFF
DNA: TGTGCCAGCAGCTTAGGGGACAGGGACAATGAAAAACTGTTTTTT

size: many
D: -
V: TRBV5-1
J: TRBJ2-7
CDR3: CASSFDSTRTYEQYF
DNA: TGCGCCAGCAGCTTTGACTCGACACGTACCTACGAGCAGTACTTC

size: many
D: -
V: TRBV11-1
J: TRBJ2-3
CDR3: CASSLELGAGTDTQYF
DNA: TGTGCCAGCAGCTTAGAGCTGGGGGCGGGAACAGATACGCAGTATTTT

size: -
D: -
V: TRBV24-1
J: TRBJ2-5
CDR3: CATSDFGGTQETQYF
DNA: TGTGCCACCAGTGATTTTGGCGGGACCCAAGAGACCCAGTACTTC

size: many
D: -
V: TRBV4-1
J: TRBJ1-1
CDR3: CASSHPTGSLTEAFF
DNA: TGCGCCAGCAGCCACCCAACAGGGAGTCTCACTGAAGCTTTCTTT

size: many
D: TRBD2
V: TRBV14
J: TRBJ2-2
CDR3: CASSRALAGEPSGELFF
DNA: TGTGCCAGCAGCCGCGCACTAGCGGGAGAGCCCTCCGGGGAGCTGTTTTTT

size: many
D: -
V: TRBV7-7
J: TRBJ2-5
CDR3: CASSSTPAGSGTQYF
DNA: TGTGCCAGCAGCTCGACCCCTGCGGGCTCCGGGACCCAGTACTTC

size: many
D: TRBD2
V: TRBV13
J: TRBJ2-4
CDR3: CASSFTQGTSVRIQYF
DNA: TGTGCCAGCAGCTTTACCCAAGGGACTAGCGTCAGGATTCAGTACTTC

size: few
D: TRBD1
V: TRBV5-6
J: TRBJ1-2
CDR3: CASSLSQGGRVTF
DNA: TGTGCCAGCAGCTTGTCCCAGGGGGGAAGAGTGACCTTC

size: many
D: -
V: TRBV27
J: TRBJ1-1
CDR3: CASSLYSAGMNTEAFF
DNA: TGTGCCAGCAGTTTATACTCCGCAGGCATGAACACTGAAGCTTTCTTT

size: few
D: -
V: TRBV14
J: TRBJ2-3
CDR3: CASSQGLADTQYF
DNA: TGTGCCAGCAGCCAAGGACTAGCAGATACGCAGTATTTT

size: many
D: TRBD2
V: TRBV4-3
J: TRBJ2-1
CDR3: CASSQDLLAGVGRGNEQFF
DNA: TGCGCCAGCAGCCAAGATTTGCTAGCGGGAGTGGGCCGAGGCAATGAGCAGTTCTTC

size: -
D: TRBD2
V: TRBV11-2
J: TRBJ2-3
CDR3: CASRRGGSTDTQYF
DNA: TGTGCCAGCAGACGGGGGGGTAGCACAGATACGCAGTATTTT

size: few
D: -
V: TRBV6-6
J: TRBJ1-1
CDR3: CASNWGDTEAFF
DNA: TGTGCCAGCAACTGGGGGGACACTGAAGCTTTCTTT

size: few
D: TRBD2
V: TRBV7-2
J: TRBJ2-5
CDR3: CASSLSNSGGTQYF
DNA: TGTGCCAGCAGCCTGTCTAACTCGGGAGGGACCCAGTACTTC

size: many
D: TRBD1
V: TRBV4-2
J: TRBJ1-2
CDR3: CASSQGTGDHYGYTF
DNA: TGTGCCAGCAGCCAAGGGACAGGAGACCACTATGGCTACACCTTC

size: many
D: -
V: TRBV29-1
J: TRBJ1-2
CDR3: CSVLTRPNYGYTF
DNA: TGCAGCGTTCTTACCAGACCTAACTATGGCTACACCTTC

size: -
D: -
V: TRBV2
J: TRBJ2-1
CDR3: CASKVGASPNNEQFF
DNA: TGTGCCAGCAAGGTGGGGGCCTCCCCTAACAATGAGCAGTTCTTC

size: many
D: -
V: TRBV6-1
J: TRBJ1-4
CDR3: CASSEFLQGNEKLFF
DNA: TGTGCCAGCAGTGAATTTTTGCAGGGGAATGAAAAACTGTTTTTT

size: -
D: TRBD2
V: TRBV29-1
J: TRBJ2-3
CDR3: CSVEPGGLSTDTQYF
DNA: TGCAGCGTTGAACCGGGGGGGTTGAGCACAGATACGCAGTATTTT

size: many
D: -
V: TRBV6-5
J: TRBJ2-6
CDR3: CASSYHQGSGANVLTF
DNA: TGTGCCAGCAGTTACCATCAGGGTTCTGGGGCCAACGTCCTGACTTTC

size: many
D: TRBD1
V: TRBV4-2
J: TRBJ2-1
CDR3: CASSQPGQGYEQFF
DNA: TGTGCCAGCAGCCAACCGGGACAGGGCTATGAGCAGTTCTTC

size: many
D: TRBD1
V: TRBV11-2
J: TRBJ2-1
CDR3: CASSSPLGQASYNEQFF
DNA: TGTGCCAGCAGCTCCCCCCTCGGACAGGCCTCCTACAATGAGCAGTTCTTC

size: few
D: TRBD2
V: TRBV20-1
J: TRBJ2-1
CDR3: CSASGSSGRGVSYNEQFF
DNA: TGCAGTGCTAGTGGGTCTAGCGGGAGGGGGGTCTCCTACAATGAGCAGTTCTTC